This entry lists 16 T cell receptor beta chains sequenced from one sample in a study of CD8 T cells in Susac syndrome. With random hexamers, reverse transcription was performed on roughly 0.5 to 1 ug of RNA. TCRdb reanalysed the immunoSEQ multiplex PCR reads using MiXCR and keeps one entry per CDR3 protein. The sample shows approximately 170,000 distinct CDR3 sequences, approximately 94% of them seen only once. Sequenced sample: CD4+ T cells from PBMCs. All receptors derive from a human donor with multiple sclerosis.

The V call is TRBV20-1, the J call TRBJ2-7; D might be TRBD1 (7 bases). CDR1 DFQATT and CDR2 SNEGSKA come from the germline V gene (reference sequence). The CDR3 contains 19 residues. Trimming took 2 bases from V and 3 from J, leaving 29 bases between them. CDR3 bases: TGCAGTGCTAGAAGGTGGGGCGGCAGGGGGGCCTGGAGGATCTACGAGCAGTACTTC. Translated, it gives CSARRWGGRGAWRIYEQYF.

The chain's CDR3 is CASSISLQETQYF. CDR3 DNA: TGTGCCAGTAGTATAAGCCTGCAAGAGACCCAGTACTTC. V and J are TRBV19 and TRBJ2-5; D remains unclear. CDR3 length equals 13 residues. Germline V gene lookup returns CDR1 LNHDA and CDR2 SQIVND (reference sequence). The V end lost 2 bases, the J end lost 2 bases, and 6 bases lay between the germline ends.

This chain joins TRBV24-1 and TRBJ2-7; unclear D gene. The germline V gene encodes CDR1 KGHDR and CDR2 SFDVKD. CDR3 length: 13 amino acids. The V end lost 10 bases, the J end lost 2 bases, and 14 bases lay between the germline ends. CDR3 in amino acids: CATSFDGTYEQYF. The CDR3 DNA sequence: TGTGCCACTAGTTTCGATGGTACCTACGAGCAGTACTTC.

CDR3 DNA sequence: TGCAGTGCTAGAGGACTAGCGGGAAACAATGAGCAGTTCTTC. It encodes CSARGLAGNNEQFF. V usage is TRBV20-1 and J usage is TRBJ2-1; 11 bases fit TRBD2. The CDR3 sequence is 14 residues long. Germline CDR1 and CDR2: DFQATT and SNEGSKA (reference sequence). J gave up 5 bases and V 1 base, and 1 base lay outside the gene matches.

This clonotype was seen just once. The chain employs TRBV3-1 and TRBJ2-7; D gene ambiguous. In germline, CDR1 is LGHDT, CDR2 YNNKEL (reference sequence). The CDR3 is made up of 13 amino acids. Trimming took off 0 bases at V and 9 bases at J, with 12 bases between the two ends. The CDR3 region is CASSQDNPVTQYF. CDR3 sequence (DNA): TGTGCCAGCAGCCAAGATAACCCCGTAACGCAGTACTTC.

V usage is TRBV6-5 and J usage is TRBJ1-5, with a weak D call TRBD1 (6 bases). Germline CDR1 MNHEY, CDR2 SVGAGI. The CDR3 covers 15 residues. V dropped 5 bases and J dropped 2 bases, with 13 bases sitting between them. The CDR3, as DNA: TGTGCCAGCAGTCCACAGGGTTCGGGCAATCAGCCCCAGCATTTT. It encodes CASSPQGSGNQPQHF.

This chain links TRBV3-1 with TRBJ1-5, with 7 bases fitting TRBD1. V dropped 2 bases and J dropped 4; count of bases not matched to a gene: 2. CDR3 size: 14 residues. Germline loops: CDR1 LGHDT, CDR2 YNNKEL (reference sequence). The CDR3 is CASSQSGGNQPQHF. The CDR3, as DNA: TGTGCCAGCAGCCAATCAGGGGGGAATCAGCCCCAGCATTTT.

The chain uses TRBV3-1 and TRBJ2-1; D is possibly TRBD2 (5 bases). Trimming removed 2 bases from V and 9 bases from J, with 17 bases in between. The length of the CDR3 is 15 residues. Germline V lookup: CDR1 LGHDT, CDR2 YNNKEL (reference sequence). CDR3 nucleotides: TGTGCCAGCAGCCAAAGGCCGGCTAGCATTGCTGAGCAGTTCTTC. It encodes CASSQRPASIAEQFF.

The chain has TRBV7-9 and TRBJ1-1, with D unresolved. The germline V and J ends were trimmed by 6 bases and 2 bases, with 16 bases remaining between them. The germline gives CDR1 SEHNR, CDR2 FQNEAQ (reference sequence). This CDR3 has 15 amino acids. CDR3 DNA sequence: TGTGCCAGCAGTCCATCATTCGGTCCAAACACTGAAGCTTTCTTT. It is translated as CASSPSFGPNTEAFF.

The chain combines TRBV5-1 with TRBJ1-1; D unclear. The length of the CDR3 is 15 residues. The germline gives CDR1 SGHRS, CDR2 YFSETQ. Trimming took off 0 bases at V and 2 bases at J, with 11 bases between the two ends. Here the CDR3 reads CASSLASGFNTEAFF. CDR3 in DNA: TGCGCCAGCAGCTTGGCCTCGGGCTTCAACACTGAAGCTTTCTTT.

The gene calls are TRBV6-1 and TRBJ2-1; a possible D gene is TRBD2 (5 bases). Trimming took 5 bases from V and 7 from J, leaving 6 bases between them. Germline loops: CDR1 MNHNS, CDR2 SASEGT. CDR3 size: 11 residues. Here the CDR3 reads CASSLANEQFF. The CDR3 nucleotides are TGTGCCAGCAGTTTAGCGAATGAGCAGTTCTTC.

This sequence joins TRBV5-1 and TRBJ2-6; D not resolved. In germline, CDR1 is SGHRS, CDR2 YFSETQ. This CDR3 comprises 17 residues. Deletions cut 0 bases from V and 2 bases from J, with 12 bases between. CDR3 nucleotides: TGCGCCAGCAGCTTGGGGCCGATGGTAGCTGGGGCCAACGTCCTGACTTTC. Translating it yields CASSLGPMVAGANVLTF.

The chain uses TRBV6-4 and TRBJ2-3, with TRBD2 as a possible D gene (5 bases). There are 15 residues in the CDR3. V was cut by 5 bases and J by 4 bases, with 16 bases left in between. Per the germline V gene, CDR1 is MRHNA and CDR2 is SNTAGT. CDR3 nucleotide sequence: TGTGCCAGCAGTCCTCAGCCGGGAAGTGCAGATACGCAGTATTTT. Its protein is CASSPQPGSADTQYF.

The sample holds one count of this clonotype. One end of the junction fails to match germline, which may point to a read error. CDR3 amino acids: CSATIPGQGNTEVFF. The CDR3 bases are TGCAGTGCTACCATCCCGGGACAGGGCAACACTGAAGTTTTCTTT. The chain is built from TRBV20-1 and TRBJ1-1, with TRBD1 matching 9 bases. The CDR3 spans 15 residues. CDR1 and CDR2 (germline): DFQATT, SNEGSKA (reference sequence).

In its sample, this clonotype was seen a few times. J is TRBJ2-3 and V is TRBV4-2, with 10 bases fitting TRBD2. Germline-derived CDR1 and CDR2 are LGHNA and YNFKEQ. CDR3 length: 16 amino acids. The trim removed 0 bases at V and 2 bases at J, leaving 2 bases unmatched. The CDR3 region has the DNA TGTGCCAGCAGCCAAGAACTAGCGGGGCTCACAGATACGCAGTATTTT. As protein: CASSQELAGLTDTQYF.

The rearrangement joins TRBV18 to TRBJ2-1; TRBD2 agrees at 7 bases. The germline V gene has CDR1 KGHSH and CDR2 LQKENI. The CDR3 has 15 amino acids. With 2 bases clipped from V and 6 bases from J, the junction kept 7 bases outside the gene matches. CDR3 loop: CASSPGLAVGNEQFF. CDR3 in DNA: TGTGCCAGCTCACCAGGGCTAGCGGTGGGCAATGAGCAGTTCTTC. The full variable domain, completed using reference TRBV18 and TRBJ2-1, is NAGVMQNPRHLVRRRGQEARLRCSPMKGHSHVYWYRQLPEEGLKFMVYLQKENIIDESGMPKERFSAEFPKEGPSILRIQQVVRGDSAAYFCASSPGLAVGNEQFFGPGTRLTVL.